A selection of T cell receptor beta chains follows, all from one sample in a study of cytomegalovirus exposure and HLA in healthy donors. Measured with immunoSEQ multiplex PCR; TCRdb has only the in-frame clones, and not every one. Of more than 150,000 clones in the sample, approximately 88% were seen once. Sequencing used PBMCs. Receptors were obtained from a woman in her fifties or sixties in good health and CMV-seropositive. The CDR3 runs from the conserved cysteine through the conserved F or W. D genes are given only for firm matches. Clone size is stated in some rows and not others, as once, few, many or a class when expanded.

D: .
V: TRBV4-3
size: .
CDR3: CASSQSPADTQYF

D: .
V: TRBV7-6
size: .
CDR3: CASSPGTPRDEQYF

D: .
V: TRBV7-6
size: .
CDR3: CASSRRDSGGNEQFF

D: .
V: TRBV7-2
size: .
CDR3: CASSLDGGRDEQFF

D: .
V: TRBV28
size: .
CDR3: CASSLLGGRDDQPQHF

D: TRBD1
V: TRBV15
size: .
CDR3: CATSRPQTGPQPQHF

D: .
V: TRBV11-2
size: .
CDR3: CASSLTGKAGNTIYF

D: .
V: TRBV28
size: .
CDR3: CASSFSSGANVLTF

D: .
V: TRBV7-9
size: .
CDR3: CASRPSLTTDTQYF

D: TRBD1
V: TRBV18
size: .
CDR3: CASSRGQGRNEKLFF

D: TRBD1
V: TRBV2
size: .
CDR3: CASSRTGQNTEAFF

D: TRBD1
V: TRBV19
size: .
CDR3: CASSIARQGGANVLTF

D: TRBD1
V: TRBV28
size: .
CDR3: CASRVQGLGYEQYF

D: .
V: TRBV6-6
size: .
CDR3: CASSNQETQYF

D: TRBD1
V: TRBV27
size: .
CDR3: CASSFQTGVTEAFF

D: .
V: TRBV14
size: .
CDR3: CASSQARGGEQYF

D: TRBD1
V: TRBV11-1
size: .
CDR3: CASSFSTGTNQPQHF

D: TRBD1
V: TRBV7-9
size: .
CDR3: CSSSVIGTGGEQYF

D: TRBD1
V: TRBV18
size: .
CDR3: CASSPEAGGNNQPQHF

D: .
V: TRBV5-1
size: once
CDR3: CASSLRGTEAFF

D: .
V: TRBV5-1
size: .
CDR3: CASREEGFGNSPLHF

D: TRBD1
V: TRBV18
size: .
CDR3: CASSIQGATYEQYF

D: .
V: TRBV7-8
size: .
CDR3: CASSLARYSYEQYF

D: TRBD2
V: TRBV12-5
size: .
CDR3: CASGLRLAGGFRRTQYF

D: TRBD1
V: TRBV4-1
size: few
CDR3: CASSYSGTGRSPLHF

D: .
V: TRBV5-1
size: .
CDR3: CASSSRTGYEQYF

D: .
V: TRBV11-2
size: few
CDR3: CASSESATYMNTEAFF

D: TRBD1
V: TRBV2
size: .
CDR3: CASSGSTGAGGYTF